This TCR beta chain was observed in a study of CD8+CD57+ T cells in acquired aplastic anemia. V lost 7 bases to trimming and J lost 2 bases; unmatched junction nucleotides: 8. Germline V lookup: CDR1 SNHLY, CDR2 FYNNEI. The CDR3 runs to 14 residues. Patients picked for sequencing had shown CD8+CD57+ cell expansion detected by flow cytometry. None of the patients had been given any therapy when their blood was sampled. TCR beta VDJ and CDR3 profiling used genomic DNA as template. A single record per CDR3 protein comes from TCRdb applying MiXCR to the reads. The repertoire consists of about 98,000 distinct CDR3 sequences, with about 67% occurring once and the leading ten covering 55% to 65%.

The sequenced sample was sorted CD4+, CD8+, or CD8+CD57+ T cells (not recorded which) from PBMCs. The chain couples TRBV2 to TRBJ2-7; the match to TRBD1 covers 7 bases. This clonotype was sampled from a human donor with aplastic anemia. Here the CDR3 reads CASKPDRSTYEQYF. The CDR3 nucleotides read TGTGCCAGCAAGCCGGACAGGAGTACCTACGAGCAGTACTTC.